One sample yielded the 18 T cell receptor beta chains listed below, sequenced in a study of blood T cells in healthy people across ages. The second PCR ran about 7 to 12 cycles with a sample-barcoded 5' primer and J-beta primers. TCRdb recomputed calls from the 5' RACE reads with MiXCR, one row per CDR3 protein. In the table there are 750,000 to 1,000,000 distinct CDR3 sequences, 25% to 30% of which are singletons. The data were also submitted as part of a second study, on T cells of mothers and their children.

Material: blood. These receptor sequences come from a woman in her forties in good health.

This clonotype was found a few times. A read error may be the cause here, since a much bigger clone is one base away. J is TRBJ2-5 and V is TRBV28; D ambiguous. Trimming took off 4 bases at V and 11 bases at J, with 14 bases between the two ends. This CDR3 is built from 12 residues. CDR1 and CDR2 (germline): MDHEN, SYDVKM. The chain's CDR3 is CASSWQRNEQYF. The CDR3 DNA sequence: TGTGCCAGCAGTTGGCAGCGAAATGAGCAGTACTTC.

With regard to this clonotype: A read error may account for a junction end that differs from germline. The chain carries TRBV7-2 and TRBJ2-4, with unresolved D. The closer fit of TRBJ2-5 to the DNA end suggests the J call may be wrong. The CDR3 contains 12 residues. Germline V gives CDR1 SGHTA, CDR2 FQGNSA. Here the CDR3 DNA reads TGTGCCGGCAGCTTAGTTCGGGAGACCCAGTACTTC. As protein: CAGSLVRETQYF.

This clonotype appeared many times. This chain connects TRBV12-3 or TRBV12-4 to TRBJ1-1, with 7 bases matching TRBD1. There are 13 residues in the CDR3. V shed 5 bases and J 10 bases; nucleotides not matched to a gene: 10. CDR3 amino acids: CASSQNDRVGAFF. The CDR3 coding sequence is TGTGCCAGCAGTCAAAACGACAGGGTAGGAGCTTTCTTT.

This clonotype was observed at least ten times. The chain joins TRBV5-5 to TRBJ2-3, with D hard to call. From germline, CDR1 is SGHKS and CDR2 YYEKEE (reference sequence). The CDR3 totals 16 residues. Trimming pared 0 bases from V and 0 bases from J, leaving 11 bases between. In nucleotides, the CDR3 is TGTGCCAGCAGCTTGGGGGTGGGTACTAGCACAGATACGCAGTATTTT. Its protein is CASSLGVGTSTDTQYF.

Concerning this clonotype: At one end the junction does not follow the germline gene, possibly because of a read error. The chain recombines TRBV7-9 with TRBJ2-5; D may be TRBD1 (5 bases). This CDR3 spans 13 amino acids. CDR1 is SEHNR and CDR2 is FQNEAQ in the germline V gene (reference sequence). The CDR3 region is CASSPPNRETQYF. CDR3 nucleotides: TGCGCCAGCAGCCCACCCAACAGGGAGACCCAGTACTTC.

V usage is TRBV29-1 and J usage is TRBJ2-1; 7 bases agree with TRBD2. The CDR3 consists of 15 residues. J gave up 3 bases and V 0 bases, and 5 bases lay outside the gene matches. Germline V lookup: CDR1 SQVTM, CDR2 ANQGSEA. The CDR3 spells CSVEDRLAVYNEQFF. The CDR3 bases are TGCAGCGTTGAAGATCGTCTAGCGGTCTACAATGAGCAGTTCTTC.

This chain links TRBV5-1 with TRBJ1-1, with a weak D call TRBD1 (6 bases). Germline V gene data show CDR1 as SGHRS and CDR2 as YFSETQ. The length of the CDR3 is 15 residues. V shed 7 bases and J shed 1 base, with 17 bases lying between them. CDR3: CASHHGGARNTEAFF. CDR3 coding DNA: TGCGCCAGCCACCACGGGGGGGCGCGGAACACTGAAGCTTTCTTT.

The chain is built from TRBV28 and TRBJ2-7; 11 positions match TRBD2. V shed 4 bases, J shed 2 bases, and the junction held 4 bases outside the gene matches. Germline V lookup: CDR1 MDHEN, CDR2 SYDVKM. The length of the CDR3 is 15 residues. The CDR3 loop reads CASSWTSGSPYEQYF. Written as DNA, the CDR3 is TGTGCCAGCAGTTGGACTAGCGGGTCACCCTACGAGCAGTACTTC.

The rearrangement uses TRBV4-1 and TRBJ1-4, with D unresolved. Germline V gene sequence: CDR1 MGHRA, CDR2 YSYEKL. The V and J ends lost 0 bases and 8 bases respectively, with 13 bases between them. This CDR3 spans 15 amino acids. CDR3 nucleotides: TGCGCCAGCAGCCAAGATCCGGCAGGACGGGAAAAACTGTTTTTT. Translated, it gives CASSQDPAGREKLFF.

This chain uses TRBV20-1 with TRBJ1-3; D ambiguous. The CDR3 length is 13 residues. Germline V CDR1 and CDR2: DFQATT, SNEGSKA (reference sequence). The V and J ends lost 1 base and 1 base respectively, with 5 bases between them. Here the CDR3 reads CSARGASGNTIYF. CDR3 in DNA: TGCAGTGCTAGAGGGGCATCTGGAAACACCATATATTTT.

The chain uses TRBV5-1 and TRBJ1-4; D not certain. Per the germline V gene, CDR1 is SGHRS and CDR2 is YFSETQ. V gave up 9 bases and J gave up 7 bases, with 25 bases separating them. This CDR3 is 16 amino acids long. CDR3 amino acids: CATAEWRSRESEKLFF. In nucleotides, the CDR3 is TGCGCCACAGCCGAGTGGCGAAGTAGGGAGAGTGAAAAACTGTTTTTT.

This clonotype was seen a handful of times. The chain combines TRBV5-4 with TRBJ2-7; the match to TRBD1 covers 12 bases. This CDR3 is built from 17 residues. Germline CDR1 SGHNT, CDR2 YYREEE (reference sequence). J gave up 2 bases and V 2 bases, and 8 bases lay outside the gene matches. The CDR3 sequence is CASSFGTGGAGTYEQYF. CDR3 coding DNA: TGTGCCAGCAGCTTCGGGACAGGGGGCGCGGGGACCTACGAGCAGTACTTC.

This clonotype was counted a few times. In DNA form, the CDR3 reads TGCGCCAGCAGCTGGACAGGCAGCAACTCTGGGGCCAACGTCCTGACTTTC. Protein: CASSWTGSNSGANVLTF. The chain links TRBV5-1 to TRBJ2-6, with 7 nucleotides matching TRBD1. CDR3 length: 17 amino acids. Germline V lookup: CDR1 SGHRS, CDR2 YFSETQ. Trimming took 3 bases from V and 0 from J; bases not matched to a gene: 6.

This clonotype was picked up a small number of times. The chain joins TRBV27 to TRBJ1-2; 11 bases map to TRBD1. There are 14 residues in the CDR3. After removal of 5 bases from V and 8 bases from J, the junction contained 7 bases not matched to a gene. CDR1 is MNHEY and CDR2 is SMNVEV in the germline V gene (reference sequence). The CDR3 spells CASSPGGQGGGYTF. In nucleotides, the CDR3 is TGTGCCAGCAGTCCTGGGGGACAGGGGGGAGGCTACACCTTC.

In this sample, this clonotype turned up a few times. V is TRBV28 and J is TRBJ2-2; D call uncertain. The CDR3 has 17 amino acids. The V and J ends lost 6 bases and 1 base respectively, with 18 bases between them. Per the germline V gene, CDR1 is MDHEN and CDR2 is SYDVKM. The CDR3 sequence: CASSPLLGLKNTGELFF. CDR3 nucleotides: TGTGCCAGCAGCCCCCTTCTCGGGCTAAAGAACACCGGGGAGCTGTTTTTT.

This clonotype was detected ten times or more. The chain carries TRBV6-6 and TRBJ2-7, with 8 bases identical to TRBD1. The germline CDR1 and CDR2 sequences are MNHNY and SVGAGI (reference sequence). Trimming at V came to 4 bases and at J to 3 bases, leaving 8 bases not matched to a gene. This CDR3 spans 15 amino acids. For the CDR3, the DNA is TGTGCCAGCAGTTTGGACAGGGTTATGAACTACGAGCAGTACTTC. It specifies CASSLDRVMNYEQYF.

This clonotype was observed a handful of times. The chain links TRBV20-1 to TRBJ1-2, with D perhaps matching TRBD1 (6 bases). The CDR3 loop spans 13 amino acids. Germline V CDR1 and CDR2: DFQATT, SNEGSKA (reference sequence). Trimming pared 7 bases from V and 7 bases from J, leaving 19 bases between. The CDR3 bases are TGCAGTGTCCCTCCAGGGGAGGGGACTGGCTACACCTTC. It encodes CSVPPGEGTGYTF.

This clonotype was seen many times. The chain links TRBV5-6 to TRBJ1-6, with D possibly TRBD1 on 5 matching bases. CDR1 and CDR2 from the germline V gene are SGHDT and YYEEEE. The V and J ends lost 3 bases and 10 bases respectively, with 26 bases between them. The CDR3 consists of 18 residues. CDR3 amino acids: CASSSSSRRMGVGSPLHF. The CDR3 nucleotides read TGTGCCAGCAGCTCCTCTAGTCGACGCATGGGGGTCGGATCACCCCTCCACTTT.